This TCR beta chain was captured by sequencing in a study of blood T cell repertoires in COVID-19. TCRdb's table, derived via immunoSEQ multiplex PCR, lists solely in-frame clones and lacks some. The table lists 100,000 to 150,000 clones, approximately 74% of them singletons. The germline CDR1 and CDR2 sequences are LNHDA and SQIVND (reference sequence). The V gene end was trimmed by 6 bases and the J gene end by 7 bases; junction bases not matched to a gene: 9. The CDR3 loop spans 15 amino acids. The J gene is TRBJ1-6, the V gene TRBV19, with 7 bases that match TRBD1. Sequencing input: peripheral blood. The sequence was collected from a man aged 55-75 years with acute or convalescent COVID-19. The CDR3 sequence is CASRNQARGNSPLHF. In DNA, the CDR3 is TGTGCCAGTAGGAACCAGGCCAGGGGGAATTCACCCCTCCACTTT.